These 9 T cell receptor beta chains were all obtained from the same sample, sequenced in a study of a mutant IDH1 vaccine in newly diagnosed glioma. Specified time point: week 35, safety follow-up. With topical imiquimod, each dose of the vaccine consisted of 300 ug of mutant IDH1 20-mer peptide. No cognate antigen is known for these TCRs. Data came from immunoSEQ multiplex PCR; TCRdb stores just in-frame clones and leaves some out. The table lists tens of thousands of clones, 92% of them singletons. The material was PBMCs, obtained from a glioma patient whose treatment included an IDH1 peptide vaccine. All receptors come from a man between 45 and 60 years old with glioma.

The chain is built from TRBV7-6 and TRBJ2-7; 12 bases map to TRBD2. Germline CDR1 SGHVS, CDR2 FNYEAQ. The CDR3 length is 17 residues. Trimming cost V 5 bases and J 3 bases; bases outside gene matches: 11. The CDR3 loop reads CASSQTSGRVPLYEQYF. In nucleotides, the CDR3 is TGTGCCAGCAGCCAGACTAGCGGGAGAGTCCCCCTCTACGAGCAGTACTTC.

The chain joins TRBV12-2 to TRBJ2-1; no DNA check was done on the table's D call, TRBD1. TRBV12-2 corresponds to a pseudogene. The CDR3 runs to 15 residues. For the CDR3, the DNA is TGTGCAAGTCGCCCCTTTGGGGCCGAATACAATGAGCAGTTCTTC. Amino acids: CASRPFGAEYNEQFF.

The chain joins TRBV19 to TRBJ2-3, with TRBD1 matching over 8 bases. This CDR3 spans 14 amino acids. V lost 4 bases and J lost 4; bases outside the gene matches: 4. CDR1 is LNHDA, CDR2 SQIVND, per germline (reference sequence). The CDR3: CASSNRGDADTQYF. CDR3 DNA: TGTGCCAGTAGTAACAGGGGGGATGCAGATACGCAGTATTTT.

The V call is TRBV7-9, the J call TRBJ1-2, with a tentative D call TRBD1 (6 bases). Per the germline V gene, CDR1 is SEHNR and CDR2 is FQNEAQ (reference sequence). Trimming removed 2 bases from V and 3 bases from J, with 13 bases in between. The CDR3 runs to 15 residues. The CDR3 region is CASSLLLGTHYGYTF. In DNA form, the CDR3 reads TGTGCCAGCAGCTTACTTCTCGGGACACACTATGGCTACACCTTC.

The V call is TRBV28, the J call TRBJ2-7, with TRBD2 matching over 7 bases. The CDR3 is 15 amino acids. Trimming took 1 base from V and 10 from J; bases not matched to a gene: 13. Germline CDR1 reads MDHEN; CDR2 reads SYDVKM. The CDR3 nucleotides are TGTGCCAGCAGTTTATTTGCGTCGGGGGGACCCCCACAGTACTTC. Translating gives CASSLFASGGPPQYF.

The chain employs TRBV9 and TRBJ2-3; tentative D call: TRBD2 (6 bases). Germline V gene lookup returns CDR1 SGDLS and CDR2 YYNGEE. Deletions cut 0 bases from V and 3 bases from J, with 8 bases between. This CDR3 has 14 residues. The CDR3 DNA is TGTGCCAGCAGCGTAGGCCGGGGGACAGATACGCAGTATTTT. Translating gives CASSVGRGTDTQYF.

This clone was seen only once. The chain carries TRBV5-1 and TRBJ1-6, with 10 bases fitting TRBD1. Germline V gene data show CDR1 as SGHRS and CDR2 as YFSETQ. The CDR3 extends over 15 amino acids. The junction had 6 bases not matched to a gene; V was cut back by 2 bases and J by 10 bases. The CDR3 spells CASSFGGQGLSPLHF. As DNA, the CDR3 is TGCGCCAGCAGCTTCGGGGGACAGGGGCTCTCACCCCTCCACTTT.

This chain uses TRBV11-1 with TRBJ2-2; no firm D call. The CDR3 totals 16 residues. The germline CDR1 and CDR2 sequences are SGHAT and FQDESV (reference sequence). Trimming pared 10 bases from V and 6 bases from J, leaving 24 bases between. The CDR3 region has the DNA TGTGCCACCGCGAGTCTCGCCCGCGTATTTTCCGGGGAGCTGTTTTTT. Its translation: CATASLARVFSGELFF.

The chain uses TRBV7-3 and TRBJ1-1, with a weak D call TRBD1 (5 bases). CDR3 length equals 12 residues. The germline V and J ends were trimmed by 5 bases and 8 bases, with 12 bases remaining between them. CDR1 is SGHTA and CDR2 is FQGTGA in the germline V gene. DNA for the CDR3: TGTGCCAGCAGCGCCGGTTGGGGGGAAGCTTTCTTT. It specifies CASSAGWGEAFF.